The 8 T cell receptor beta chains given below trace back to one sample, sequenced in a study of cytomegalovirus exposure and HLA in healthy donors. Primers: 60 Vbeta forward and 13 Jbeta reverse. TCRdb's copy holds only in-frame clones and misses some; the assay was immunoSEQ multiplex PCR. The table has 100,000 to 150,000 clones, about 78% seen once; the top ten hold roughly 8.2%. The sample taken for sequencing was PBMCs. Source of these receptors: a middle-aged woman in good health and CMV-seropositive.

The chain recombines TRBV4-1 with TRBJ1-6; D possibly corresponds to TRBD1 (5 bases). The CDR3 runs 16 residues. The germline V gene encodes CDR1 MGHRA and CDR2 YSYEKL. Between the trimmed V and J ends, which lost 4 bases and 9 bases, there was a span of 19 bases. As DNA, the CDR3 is TGCGCCAGCAGCCCTCTCCTGAGCCAGGGACTTTCACCCCTCCACTTT. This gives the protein CASSPLLSQGLSPLHF.

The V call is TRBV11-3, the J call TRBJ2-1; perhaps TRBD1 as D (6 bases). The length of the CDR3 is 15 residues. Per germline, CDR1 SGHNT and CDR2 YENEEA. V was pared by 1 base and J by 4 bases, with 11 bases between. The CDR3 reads CASSLGGPTYNEQFF. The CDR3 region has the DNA TGTGCCAGCAGCTTAGGGGGGCCGACGTACAATGAGCAGTTCTTC.

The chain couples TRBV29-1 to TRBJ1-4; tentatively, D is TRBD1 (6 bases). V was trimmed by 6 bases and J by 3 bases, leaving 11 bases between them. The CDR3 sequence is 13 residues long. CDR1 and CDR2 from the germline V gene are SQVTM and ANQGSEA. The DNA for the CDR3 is TGCAGCGTGTCCGGGACATCTAATGAAAAACTGTTTTTT. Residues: CSVSGTSNEKLFF.

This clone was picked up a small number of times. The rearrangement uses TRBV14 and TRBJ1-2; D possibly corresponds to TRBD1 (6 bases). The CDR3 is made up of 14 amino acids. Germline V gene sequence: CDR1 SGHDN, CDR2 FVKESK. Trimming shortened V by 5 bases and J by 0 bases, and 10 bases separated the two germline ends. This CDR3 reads CASSAAGANYGYTF. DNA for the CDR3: TGTGCCAGCAGCGCGGCAGGGGCTAACTATGGCTACACCTTC.

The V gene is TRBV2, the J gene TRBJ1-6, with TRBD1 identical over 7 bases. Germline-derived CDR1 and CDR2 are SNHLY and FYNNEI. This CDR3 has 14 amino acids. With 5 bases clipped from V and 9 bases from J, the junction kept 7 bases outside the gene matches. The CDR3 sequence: CASSPGGYSSPLHF. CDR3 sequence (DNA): TGTGCCAGCAGTCCAGGGGGATACAGTTCACCCCTCCACTTT.

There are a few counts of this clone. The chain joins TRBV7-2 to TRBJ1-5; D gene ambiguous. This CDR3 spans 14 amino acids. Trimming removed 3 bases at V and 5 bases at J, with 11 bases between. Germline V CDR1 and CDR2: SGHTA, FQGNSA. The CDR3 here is CASSFRVSDQPQHF. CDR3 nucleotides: TGTGCCAGCAGCTTCCGGGTCTCGGATCAGCCCCAGCATTTT.

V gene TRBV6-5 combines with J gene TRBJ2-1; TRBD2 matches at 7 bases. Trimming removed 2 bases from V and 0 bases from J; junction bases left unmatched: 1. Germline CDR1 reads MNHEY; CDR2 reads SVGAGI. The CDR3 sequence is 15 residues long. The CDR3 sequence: CASSYRGSSYNEQFF. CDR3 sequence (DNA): TGTGCCAGCAGTTACCGCGGGAGCTCCTACAATGAGCAGTTCTTC.

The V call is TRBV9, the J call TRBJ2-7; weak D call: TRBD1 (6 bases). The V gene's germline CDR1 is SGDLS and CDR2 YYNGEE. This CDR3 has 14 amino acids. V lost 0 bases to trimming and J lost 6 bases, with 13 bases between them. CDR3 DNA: TGTGCCAGCAGCGTAGGGGGGACATCGGGCGAGCAGTACTTC. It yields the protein CASSVGGTSGEQYF.